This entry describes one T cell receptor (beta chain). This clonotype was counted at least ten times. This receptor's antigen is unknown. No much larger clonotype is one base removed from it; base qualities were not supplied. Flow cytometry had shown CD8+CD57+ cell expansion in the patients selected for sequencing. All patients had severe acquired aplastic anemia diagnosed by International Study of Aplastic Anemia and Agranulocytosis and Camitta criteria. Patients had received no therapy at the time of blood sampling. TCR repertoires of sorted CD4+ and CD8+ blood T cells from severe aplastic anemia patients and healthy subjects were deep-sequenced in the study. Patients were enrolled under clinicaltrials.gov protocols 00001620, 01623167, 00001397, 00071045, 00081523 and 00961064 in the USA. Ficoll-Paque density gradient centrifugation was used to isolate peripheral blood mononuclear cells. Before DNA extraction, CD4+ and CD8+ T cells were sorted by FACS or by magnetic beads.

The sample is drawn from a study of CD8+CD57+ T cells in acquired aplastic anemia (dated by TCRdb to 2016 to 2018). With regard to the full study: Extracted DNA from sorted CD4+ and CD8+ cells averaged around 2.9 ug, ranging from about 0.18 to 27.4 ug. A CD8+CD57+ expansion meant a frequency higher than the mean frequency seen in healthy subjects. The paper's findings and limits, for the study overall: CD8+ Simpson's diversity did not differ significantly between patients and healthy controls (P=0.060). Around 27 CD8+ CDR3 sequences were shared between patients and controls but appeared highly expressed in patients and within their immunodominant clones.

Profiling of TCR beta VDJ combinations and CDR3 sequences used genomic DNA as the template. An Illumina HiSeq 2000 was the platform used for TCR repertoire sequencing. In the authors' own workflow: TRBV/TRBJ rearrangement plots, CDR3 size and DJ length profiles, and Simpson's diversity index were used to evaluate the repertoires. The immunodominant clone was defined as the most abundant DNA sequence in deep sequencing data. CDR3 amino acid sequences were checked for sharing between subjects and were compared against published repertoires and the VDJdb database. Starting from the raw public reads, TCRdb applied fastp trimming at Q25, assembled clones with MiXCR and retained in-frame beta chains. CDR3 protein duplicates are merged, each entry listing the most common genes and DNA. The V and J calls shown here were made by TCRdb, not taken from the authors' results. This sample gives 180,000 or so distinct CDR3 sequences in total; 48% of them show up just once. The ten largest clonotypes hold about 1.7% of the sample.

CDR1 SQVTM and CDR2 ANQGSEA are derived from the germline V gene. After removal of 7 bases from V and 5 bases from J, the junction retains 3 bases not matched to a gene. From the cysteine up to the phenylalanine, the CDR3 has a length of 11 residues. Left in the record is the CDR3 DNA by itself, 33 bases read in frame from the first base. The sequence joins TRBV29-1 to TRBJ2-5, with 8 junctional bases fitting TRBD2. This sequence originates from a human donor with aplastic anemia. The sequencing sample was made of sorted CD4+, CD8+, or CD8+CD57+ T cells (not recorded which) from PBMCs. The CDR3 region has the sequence CSAGGGETQYF. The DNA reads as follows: TGCAGCGCCGGGGGGGGGGAGACCCAGTACTTC.